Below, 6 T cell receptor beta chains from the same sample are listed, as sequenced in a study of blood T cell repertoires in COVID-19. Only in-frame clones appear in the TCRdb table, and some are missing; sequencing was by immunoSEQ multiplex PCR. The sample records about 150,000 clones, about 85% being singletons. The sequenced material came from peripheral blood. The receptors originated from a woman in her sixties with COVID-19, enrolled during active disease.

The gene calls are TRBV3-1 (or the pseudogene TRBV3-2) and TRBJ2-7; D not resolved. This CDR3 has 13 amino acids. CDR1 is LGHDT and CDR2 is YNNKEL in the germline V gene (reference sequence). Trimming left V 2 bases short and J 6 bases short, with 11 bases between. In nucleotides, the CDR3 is TGTGCCAGCAGCCAAATTACGAGTTCCGAGCAGTACGTC. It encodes CASSQITSSEQYV.

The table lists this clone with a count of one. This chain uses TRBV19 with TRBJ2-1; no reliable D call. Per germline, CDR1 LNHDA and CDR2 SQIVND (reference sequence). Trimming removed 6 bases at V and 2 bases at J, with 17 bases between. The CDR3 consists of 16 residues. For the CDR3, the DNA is TGTGCCAGTAGGGATAGACTGCGCACTCCCTACAATGAGCAGTTCTTC. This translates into CASRDRLRTPYNEQFF.

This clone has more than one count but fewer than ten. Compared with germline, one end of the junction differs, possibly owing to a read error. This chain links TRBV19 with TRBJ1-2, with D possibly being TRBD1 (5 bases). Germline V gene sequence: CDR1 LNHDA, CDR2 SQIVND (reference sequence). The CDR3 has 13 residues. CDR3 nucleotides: TGTGCCAGTAGTCTAGACAGATCCTATGGCTACACCTTC. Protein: CASSLDRSYGYTF.

CDR3 loop: CASSRGSGNQPQHF. CDR3 sequence (DNA): TGTGCCAGCAGTCGGGGGTCGGGCAATCAGCCCCAGCATTTT. This chain connects TRBV6-5 to TRBJ1-5, with D possibly being TRBD1 (5 bases). V dropped 5 bases and J dropped 2 bases, with 10 bases sitting between them. Germline V gene data show CDR1 as MNHEY and CDR2 as SVGAGI. The CDR3 length is 14 residues.

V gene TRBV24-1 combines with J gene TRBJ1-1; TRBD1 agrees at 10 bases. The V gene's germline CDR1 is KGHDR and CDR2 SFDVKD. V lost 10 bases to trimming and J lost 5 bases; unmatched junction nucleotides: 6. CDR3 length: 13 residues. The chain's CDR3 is CATIGTGETEAFF. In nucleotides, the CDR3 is TGTGCCACTATCGGGACAGGGGAAACTGAAGCTTTCTTT.

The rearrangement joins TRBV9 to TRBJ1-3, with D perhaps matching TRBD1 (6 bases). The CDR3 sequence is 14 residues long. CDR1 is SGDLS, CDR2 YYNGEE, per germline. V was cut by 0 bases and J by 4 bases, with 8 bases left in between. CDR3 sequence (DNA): TGTGCCAGCAGCGTAGCAGGGGAAGGAAACACCATATATTTT. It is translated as CASSVAGEGNTIYF.